A selection of T cell receptor beta chains follows, all from one sample in a study of blood T cell repertoires in COVID-19. The data were produced by immunoSEQ multiplex PCR, yet TCRdb's version contains in-frame clones alone and is incomplete. Here the sample spans about 130,000 clones, roughly 88% being singletons. The sequenced material came from PBMCs or T cells enriched from blood (not recorded which). Receptor source: a middle-aged man who had recovered from COVID-19. CDR3s include the opening cysteine and the closing phenylalanine or tryptophan. D genes are given only for firm matches. Some rows mark clone size as missing; the rest say once, few, many or name a class of expanded clone.

V: TRBV24-1; D: TRBD1; size: once; J: TRBJ1-2; CDR3: CATSEDNSGTGGNGYTF; DNA: TGTGCCACCAGTGAAGACAACTCCGGGACAGGGGGTAATGGCTACACCTTC
V: TRBV19; D: TRBD1; size: .; J: TRBJ1-1; CDR3: CASTRTGVRGYMNTEAFF; DNA: TGTGCCAGTACCCGGACAGGGGTCCGGGGGTATATGAACACTGAAGCTTTCTTT
V: TRBV30; D: TRBD2; size: .; J: TRBJ2-5; CDR3: CAWSVSLAVETQYF; DNA: TGTGCCTGGAGTGTATCGCTAGCGGTAGAGACCCAGTACTTC
V: TRBV5-4; D: TRBD1; size: .; J: TRBJ2-2; CDR3: CASSRDRANTGELFF; DNA: TGTGCCAGCAGTAGGGACAGGGCGAACACCGGGGAGCTGTTTTTT
V: TRBV7-9; D: TRBD1; size: .; J: TRBJ1-5; CDR3: CASSSLRGTNQPQHF; DNA: TGTGCCAGCAGCTCCCTCAGGGGGACCAATCAGCCCCAGCATTTT
V: TRBV10-3; D: .; size: .; J: TRBJ2-5; CDR3: CATTQAETQYF; DNA: TGTGCCACTACCCAAGCAGAGACCCAGTACTTC
V: TRBV6-5; D: .; size: .; J: TRBJ1-1; CDR3: CASSRYQGSEAFF; DNA: TGTGCCAGCAGCCGCTACCAGGGGTCTGAAGCTTTCTTT
V: TRBV28; D: .; size: .; J: TRBJ1-5; CDR3: CASTFGVAQPQHF; DNA: TGTGCCAGCACCTTCGGGGTAGCTCAGCCCCAGCATTTT
V: TRBV18; D: TRBD2; size: .; J: TRBJ2-3; CDR3: CASSPLTGGPAYTDTQYF; DNA: TGTGCCAGCTCACCACTCACGGGAGGGCCCGCCTACACAGATACGCAGTATTTT
V: TRBV2; D: TRBD2; size: .; J: TRBJ2-7; CDR3: CASSQGLAGVYLYEQYF; DNA: TGTGCCAGCAGCCAAGGACTAGCGGGAGTGTACCTCTACGAGCAGTACTTC
V: TRBV28; D: .; size: .; J: TRBJ2-7; CDR3: CASSRGYEQYF; DNA: TGTGCCAGCAGCCGGGGGTACGAGCAGTACTTC
V: TRBV15; D: .; size: .; J: TRBJ2-1; CDR3: CATSRGTFGEQFF; DNA: TGTGCCACCAGCAGAGGGACTTTTGGTGAGCAGTTCTTC
V: TRBV12-3/TRBV12-4; D: .; size: .; J: TRBJ1-2; CDR3: CASTLDTQGYTF; DNA: TGTGCCAGCACCCTGGACACCCAAGGCTACACCTTC
V: TRBV7-9; D: .; size: .; J: TRBJ2-1; CDR3: CASTPHHMNEQFF; DNA: TGTGCCAGCACCCCTCACCACATGAATGAGCAGTTCTTC
V: TRBV27; D: TRBD1; size: once; J: TRBJ1-5; CDR3: CASSPRWTGDQPQHF; DNA: TGTGCCAGCAGTCCCCGGTGGACAGGGGATCAGCCCCAGCATTTT
V: TRBV28; D: .; size: .; J: TRBJ1-5; CDR3: CASQITDSGSQPQHF; DNA: TGTGCCAGCCAGATTACGGACAGCGGAAGTCAGCCCCAGCATTTT
V: TRBV18; D: TRBD1; size: many; J: TRBJ2-7; CDR3: CASSPGTGNEQYF; DNA: TGTGCCAGCTCACCCGGGACAGGGAACGAGCAGTACTTC
V: TRBV15; D: .; size: .; J: TRBJ1-3; CDR3: CATSRETAGNTIYF; DNA: TGTGCCACCAGCAGAGAGACAGCCGGAAACACCATATATTTT
V: TRBV19; D: .; size: .; J: TRBJ1-2; CDR3: CASSIPGQSVDGYTF; DNA: TGTGCCAGTAGTATACCGGGACAATCGGTGGATGGCTACACCTTC
V: TRBV30; D: .; size: few; J: TRBJ2-7; CDR3: CAWKRGGDSSYEQYF; DNA: TGTGCCTGGAAACGTGGCGGGGATAGCTCCTACGAGCAGTACTTC
V: TRBV7-2; D: TRBD1; size: once; J: TRBJ1-5; CDR3: CASSTRTGGNAQPQHF; DNA: TGTGCCAGCAGCACTCGGACAGGGGGGAATGCACAGCCCCAGCATTTT
V: TRBV28; D: .; size: .; J: TRBJ2-1; CDR3: CASSSLADGTYNEQFF; DNA: TGTGCCAGCAGTTCCTTAGCGGACGGAACCTACAATGAGCAGTTCTTC
V: TRBV9; D: .; size: .; J: TRBJ1-6; CDR3: CASSTGDGYNSPLHF; DNA: TGTGCCAGCAGCACGGGGGACGGCTATAATTCACCCCTCCACTTT
V: TRBV4-3; D: TRBD2; size: .; J: TRBJ2-1; CDR3: CASSQRLAGGSHTSYNEQFF; DNA: TGCGCCAGCAGCCAGAGACTAGCGGGGGGGTCGCATACATCCTACAATGAGCAGTTCTTC
V: TRBV7-2; D: TRBD1; size: once; J: TRBJ1-1; CDR3: CASSLGTGWNTEAFF; DNA: TGTGCCAGCAGCTTAGGGACAGGGTGGAACACTGAAGCTTTCTTT
V: TRBV11-2; D: TRBD1; size: .; J: TRBJ1-6; CDR3: CASSSRSGDRPSPLHF; DNA: TGTGCCAGCAGCTCTAGGTCGGGGGACAGGCCTTCACCCCTCCACTTT